Sequencing of this TCR beta chain was carried out in a study of radiotherapy plus CTLA-4 blockade in lung cancer. Overall study results and limits: Early clone dynamics of blood T cells, plus interferon-beta, reportedly predicted response best.

CDR1 SGDLS and CDR2 YYNGEE come from the germline V gene. This CDR3 has 19 residues. V shed 3 bases and J 5 bases; nucleotides not matched to a gene: 21. With regard to this clone: As yet, its antigen is unknown.

Only in-frame clones appear in the TCRdb table, and some are missing; sequencing was by immunoSEQ multiplex PCR. The sample carries tens of thousands of clones, more than 70% recorded once. The receptor's source is a human donor with non-small cell lung cancer whose response to radiotherapy plus ipilimumab could not be evaluated. The chain recombines TRBV9 with TRBJ2-5; 8 bases align to TRBD2. The source material was peripheral blood, sampled from a patient treated with radiotherapy plus ipilimumab. The CDR3 nucleotides are TGTGCCAGCAGCGGAGACCCGTTTAAGGCCAGCGGGAGTCGGGAGACCCAGTACTTC. It encodes CASSGDPFKASGSRETQYF.